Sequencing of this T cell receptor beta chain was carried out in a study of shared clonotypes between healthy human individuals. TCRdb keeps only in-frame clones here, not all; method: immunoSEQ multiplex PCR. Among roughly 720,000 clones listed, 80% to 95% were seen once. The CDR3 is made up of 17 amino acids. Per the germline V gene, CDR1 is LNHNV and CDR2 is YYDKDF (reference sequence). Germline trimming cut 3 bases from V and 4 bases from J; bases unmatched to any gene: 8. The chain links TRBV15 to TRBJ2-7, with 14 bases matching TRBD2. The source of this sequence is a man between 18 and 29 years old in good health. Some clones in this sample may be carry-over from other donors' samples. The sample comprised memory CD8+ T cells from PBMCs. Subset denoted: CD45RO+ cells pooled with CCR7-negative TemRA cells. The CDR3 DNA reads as TGTGCCACCAGCAGGGGACTAGCGGGAGCCTTGGGGTACGAGCAGTACTTC. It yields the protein CATSRGLAGALGYEQYF.